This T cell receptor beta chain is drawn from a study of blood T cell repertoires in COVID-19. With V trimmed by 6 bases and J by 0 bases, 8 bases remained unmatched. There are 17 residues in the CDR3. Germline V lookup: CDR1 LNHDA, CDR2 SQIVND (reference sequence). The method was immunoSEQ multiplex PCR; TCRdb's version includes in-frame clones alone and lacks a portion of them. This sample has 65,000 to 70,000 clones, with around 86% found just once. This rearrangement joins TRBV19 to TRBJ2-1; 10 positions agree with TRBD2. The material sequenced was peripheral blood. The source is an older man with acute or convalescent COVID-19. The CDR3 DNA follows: TGTGCCAGTAGAAAACTCCCTAGCGGGAGCTCCTACAATGAGCAGTTCTTC. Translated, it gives CASRKLPSGSSYNEQFF.